Listed below are T cell receptor beta chains from one sample, sequenced in a study of CD8 T cells in ankylosing spondylitis. From the 5' RACE reads, TCRdb called clonotypes with MiXCR, one entry per CDR3 protein. The sample carries a few hundred thousand distinct CDR3 sequences, 15% to 20% recorded once. Sequencing was carried out using blood, either unsorted or a sorted T cell fraction (not recorded which). The origin of the receptors is a male donor with ankylosing spondylitis or in good health (not recorded which). CDR3s include the opening cysteine and the closing phenylalanine or tryptophan. D genes are given only for firm matches. Clone size is stated in some rows and not others, as once, few, many or a class when expanded.

V,J,D,size,DNA,CDR3
TRBV20-1,TRBJ2-2,TRBD1,few,TGCAGTGCTTTTGGGACAGGGGAAATGTCCGGGGAGCTGTTTTTT,CSAFGTGEMSGELFF
TRBV7-2,TRBJ2-1,-,-,TGTGCCAGCAGTTACGGGAGCGGAGAGCAGTTCTTC,CASSYGSGEQFF
TRBV27,TRBJ1-1,-,many,TGTGCCAGCAGTTTACTGGGGAACACTGAAGCTTTCTTT,CASSLLGNTEAFF
TRBV7-9,TRBJ2-1,TRBD2,few,TGTGCCAGCAGCTTAAGACTAGCGGGAGCCAACAATGAGCAGTTCTTC,CASSLRLAGANNEQFF
TRBV2,TRBJ2-6,TRBD1,-,TGTGCCAGCACCTCGGGACAGGAAGGGGCCAACGTCCTGACTTTC,CASTSGQEGANVLTF
TRBV29-1,TRBJ2-3,TRBD2,many,TGCAGCGCTACTAGCGCTAGCACAGATACGCAGTATTTT,CSATSASTDTQYF
TRBV20-1,TRBJ2-7,-,-,TGCAGTGCCCTCGGGGTAGCTGGGAGCTCCTACGAGCAGTACTTC,CSALGVAGSSYEQYF
TRBV7-2,TRBJ1-2,-,few,TGTGCCAGCAGCTTAGCGGAGGCGGACTATGGCTACACCTTC,CASSLAEADYGYTF
TRBV4-1,TRBJ1-2,-,once,TGCGCCAGCAGCCAAGACCCGTCGGTGGTCGGCTACACCTTC,CASSQDPSVVGYTF
TRBV12-3/TRBV12-4,TRBJ2-7,-,many,TGTGCCAGCAGCGCTAGCGTAGCCTACGAGCAGTACTTC,CASSASVAYEQYF
TRBV7-9,TRBJ2-7,TRBD2,-,TGTGCCAGCAGCGCGGGGGGGCTCGGAGAGCAGTACTTC,CASSAGGLGEQYF
TRBV20-1,TRBJ2-5,TRBD2,-,TGCAGTGCTAGAAGCTTGCTAGCGGGAGTAAGCAGCGGGACCCAGTACTTC,CSARSLLAGVSSGTQYF
TRBV4-1,TRBJ2-7,-,few,TGCGCCAGCAGCCAAGAATCGGCGGGTAGAGGAGAGCAGTACTTC,CASSQESAGRGEQYF
TRBV27,TRBJ2-5,-,-,TGTGCCAGCAGTTTACAATGGGTCGGAGAGACCCAGTACTTC,CASSLQWVGETQYF
TRBV10-3,TRBJ2-3,TRBD2,few,TGTGCCATCAGTGGGGAAGCGGGAGGGCCCTTAGATACGCAGTATTTT,CAISGEAGGPLDTQYF
TRBV20-1,TRBJ2-1,-,-,TGCAGTGCTCGACAGGTAACCTACAATGAGCAGTTCTTC,CSARQVTYNEQFF
TRBV11-1,TRBJ2-1,TRBD2,-,TGTGCCAGCAGCAGAGGACTAGCGGGTACCTCCTACAATGAGCAGTTCTTC,CASSRGLAGTSYNEQFF
TRBV4-1,TRBJ2-1,-,-,TGCGCCAGCAGCCAAGTCGCGGGAACTAGTTTCTCCTACAATGAGCAGTTCTTC,CASSQVAGTSFSYNEQFF
TRBV5-4,TRBJ2-7,-,many,TGTGCCAGCAGCTTGACTGTCTGCGAGCAGTACTTC,CASSLTVCEQYF
TRBV19,TRBJ2-1,-,-,TGTGCCAGTAGTACAACCTCTTTCGGTGAGCAGTTCTTC,CASSTTSFGEQFF
TRBV6-5,TRBJ2-3,TRBD2,-,TGTGCCAGCAGTTACGGTGTAGCGGGCCTCACAGATACGCAGTATTTT,CASSYGVAGLTDTQYF
TRBV19,TRBJ1-4,-,few,TGTGCCAGGGGGGCCGGGAAGAGTGAAAAACTGTTTTTT,CARGAGKSEKLFF
TRBV9,TRBJ2-1,TRBD2,many,TGTGCCAGCAGCGTAGTGGGAGGGTACAATGAGCAGTTCTTC,CASSVVGGYNEQFF
TRBV29-1,TRBJ2-1,-,-,TGCAGCGCACTAGCCAATGAGCAGTTCTTC,CSALANEQFF
TRBV12-3/TRBV12-4,TRBJ1-5,-,many,TGTGCCAGCAGTTTAGATGAACAGCCCCAGCATTTT,CASSLDEQPQHF
TRBV6-1,TRBJ2-1,TRBD2,many,TGTGCCAGCAGACTCCTACCGACTAGCGGGGCCCCGTACAATGAGCAGTTCTTC,CASRLLPTSGAPYNEQFF
TRBV20-1,TRBJ2-1,-,-,TGCAGTGCTAGAGGAGCATGGGGGACTGGGGGCTATGAGCAGTTCTTC,CSARGAWGTGGYEQFF
TRBV25-1,TRBJ1-1,-,few,TGTGCCAGCAGTGCGAGATCAGGGGTCACTGAAGCTTTCTTT,CASSARSGVTEAFF
TRBV9,TRBJ2-1,-,-,TGTGCCAGCAGCGTAGACAGGGCGTGGACTAATGAGCAGTTCTTC,CASSVDRAWTNEQFF
TRBV2,TRBJ2-7,-,few,TGTGCCAGCAGTGAAAGAGTCTCGAGCTACGAGCAGTACTTC,CASSERVSSYEQYF
TRBV3-1,TRBJ2-7,-,-,TGTGCCAGCAGCCCACTAGTCAGCGAGGGCTACGAGCAGTACTTC,CASSPLVSEGYEQYF